This T cell receptor beta chain was found in a study of T cell repertoires in cytomegalovirus infection. Overall study context: Public TCR beta signature analysis indicated the presence of both CMV infection and matching HLA type. Study results and caveats: Carriers of CMV plus the relevant HLA were identified by cumulative public TCR beta family frequency. The ex vivo response was dominated by HLA-C-restricted CMV-specific TCR beta clonotypes.

On this clonotype: Its cognate antigen is unknown.

V lost 3 bases and J 1 base, leaving 7 bases between the germline ends. This CDR3 has 13 residues. Per germline, CDR1 SGDLS and CDR2 YYNGEE. TCRdb ran MiXCR on the reads and lists one entry per CDR3 protein. In the table there are 830,000 or so distinct CDR3 sequences, about 30% of which are singletons. The specimen comprised cultured CD8+ T cells from PBMCs, sampled from culture after CMV antigen stimulation. The sequence was obtained from a human donor in good health (CMV status not recorded). Some clones in this sample may be carry-over from other donors' samples. This chain uses TRBV9 with TRBJ2-5; D is unclear. This CDR3 reads CASSGELQETQYF. CDR3 bases: TGTGCCAGCAGCGGCGAACTCCAAGAGACCCAGTACTTC. The full variable domain, with the rest looked up from reference TRBV9 and TRBJ2-5, is DSGVTQTPKHLITATGQRVTLRCSPRSGDLSVYWYQQSLDQGLQFLIQYYNGEERAKGNILERFSAQQFPDLHSELNLSSLELGDSALYFCASSGELQETQYFGPGTRLLVL.